The 3 T cell receptor beta chains listed next were all sequenced from one sample in a study of Ad26.COV2.S vaccination and SARS-CoV-2 variants. Profiling relied on immunoSEQ multiplex PCR, and the TCRdb table lists in-frame clones only, not all of them. The repertoire holds about 87,000 clones, approximately 77% seen once, with 15% to 20% in the top ten. This material consisted of peripheral blood, taken after recovery from COVID-19. The origin of the receptors is a human donor who had recovered from COVID-19.

The rearrangement uses TRBV20-1 and TRBJ2-7; TRBD2 matches at 9 bases. Per germline, CDR1 DFQATT and CDR2 SNEGSKA (reference sequence). There are 13 residues in the CDR3. V shed 3 bases, J shed 6 bases, and the junction held 6 bases outside the gene matches. Written as DNA, the CDR3 is TGCAGTGCTAGTATGCTAGCGGGGCGCGAGCAGTACTTC. This codes for CSASMLAGREQYF.

The rearrangement uses TRBV19 and TRBJ1-2, with 11 bases identical to TRBD1. The CDR3 has 16 amino acids. The V and J ends lost 0 bases and 6 bases, in that order; junction bases with no gene match: 6. CDR1 LNHDA and CDR2 SQIVND come from the germline V gene (reference sequence). Here the CDR3 reads CASSIDLRTGGNGYTF. CDR3 nucleotide sequence: TGTGCCAGTAGTATAGATCTTCGGACAGGGGGCAATGGCTACACCTTC.

This clone was detected only a few times. The rearrangement uses TRBV7-8 and TRBJ1-3; D remains ambiguous. The germline gives CDR1 SGHVS, CDR2 FQNEAQ. The CDR3 has 15 residues. The V end was cut by 1 base, the J end by 5 bases, with 12 bases between. The CDR3 region has the DNA TGTGCCAGCAGCTTAGAGGCCGTGGGCCGAAACACCATATATTTT. It translates to CASSLEAVGRNTIYF.